The 31 T cell receptor beta chains listed next were all sequenced from one sample in a study of blood T cell repertoires in COVID-19. Using immunoSEQ multiplex PCR, the repertoire was profiled, and TCRdb retains in-frame clones only, with some absent. The repertoire holds roughly 200,000 clones, with 85% to 90% as singletons. Sequencing input: peripheral blood. These receptor sequences come from a man aged 55 to 70 who had recovered from COVID-19.

The gene calls are TRBV5-4 and TRBJ1-6, with a weak D call TRBD1 (6 bases). CDR3 length: 14 amino acids. Germline assignment: CDR1 SGHNT and CDR2 YYREEE (reference sequence). The V and J ends lost 1 base and 8 bases respectively, with 10 bases between them. The DNA for the CDR3 is TGTGCCAGCAGCTTGCAGGGGACGGATTCACCCCTCCACTTT. Its translation: CASSLQGTDSPLHF.

This chain uses TRBV5-4 with TRBJ2-1; D may be TRBD2 (7 bases). Germline values: CDR1 SGHNT, CDR2 YYREEE (reference sequence). The CDR3 has 18 amino acids. The V gene lost 0 bases and the J gene lost 3 bases, with 19 bases spanning the gap. The CDR3: CASSLAGGRGGVYNEQFF. DNA for the CDR3: TGTGCCAGCAGCTTGGCCGGGGGAAGGGGGGGCGTCTACAATGAGCAGTTCTTC.

The J gene is TRBJ2-5, the V gene TRBV6-5, with D hard to call. The germline CDR1 and CDR2 sequences are MNHEY and SVGAGI. The V and J ends lost 8 bases and 1 base respectively, with 14 bases between them. This CDR3 spans 14 amino acids. The DNA for the CDR3 is TGTGCCAGCCTATTGGGTCACAGCCAAGAGACCCAGTACTTC. This translates into CASLLGHSQETQYF.

The J gene is TRBJ1-6, the V gene TRBV18; D may be TRBD1 (6 bases). V lost 5 bases and J 8 bases, leaving 13 bases between the germline ends. CDR1 and CDR2 (germline): KGHSH, LQKENI. This CDR3 comprises 14 residues. The CDR3 DNA is TGTGCCAGCTCATACGGGACACTTGATTCACCCCTCCACTTT. Translation: CASSYGTLDSPLHF.

For the CDR3, the DNA is TGTGCCAGTAGTATAGATCCGGCCAAAAACATTCAGTACTTC. Translated: CASSIDPAKNIQYF. This chain uses TRBV19 with TRBJ2-4; D unclear. The CDR3 length is 14 residues. Deletions cut 0 bases from V and 1 base from J, with 4 bases between. Germline CDR1 LNHDA, CDR2 SQIVND (reference sequence).

This rearrangement joins TRBV19 to TRBJ2-3, with TRBD1 identical over 7 bases. The germline CDR1 and CDR2 sequences are LNHDA and SQIVND (reference sequence). CDR3 length equals 15 residues. After removal of 6 bases from V and 4 bases from J, the junction contained 10 bases not matched to a gene. The CDR3 here is CASRVLGQGADTQYF. DNA for the CDR3: TGTGCCAGTAGGGTCTTGGGGCAGGGGGCAGATACGCAGTATTTT.

Only one count was recorded for this clone. The CDR3 DNA reads TGTGCCAGCAGCTTAGTTGGTGACTCGAACACCGGGGAGCTGTTTTTT. It specifies CASSLVGDSNTGELFF. The chain couples TRBV7-9 to TRBJ2-2, with D unclear. The length of the CDR3 is 16 residues. Trimming removed 1 base at V and 0 bases at J, with 9 bases between. CDR1 is SEHNR and CDR2 is FQNEAQ in the germline V gene (reference sequence).

This clone occurred a few times. The chain combines TRBV30 with TRBJ2-2, with D perhaps TRBD1 (7 bases). This CDR3 contains 17 residues. Germline CDR1 reads GTSNPN; CDR2 reads SVGIG (reference sequence). The V gene lost 4 bases and the J gene lost 5 bases, with 23 bases spanning the gap. This chain's CDR3 is CAWIPDMTGRRTGELFF. For the CDR3, the DNA is TGTGCCTGGATCCCTGACATGACAGGGAGGAGAACCGGGGAGCTGTTTTTT.

This clone was recorded only once. The chain uses TRBV15 and TRBJ2-7; 10 positions match TRBD2. The V and J ends lost 7 bases and 5 bases, in that order; junction bases with no gene match: 11. The CDR3 loop spans 15 amino acids. CDR1 is LNHNV and CDR2 is YYDKDF in the germline V gene (reference sequence). The DNA of the CDR3 is TGTGCCACCATACCGTCCCCTAGCGGGAGCCACGAGCAGTACTTC. This sequence encodes CATIPSPSGSHEQYF.

This chain links TRBV6-2 or TRBV6-3 with TRBJ2-4; 13 nucleotides align to TRBD2. The germline CDR1 and CDR2 sequences are MNHEY and SVGEGT. The length of the CDR3 is 18 residues. Germline trimming cut 5 bases from V and 7 bases from J; bases unmatched to any gene: 14. In DNA form, the CDR3 reads TGTGCCAGCAGTCCCCTCCACCAGACTAGCGGGAGGTCCAACATTCAGTACTTC. Residues: CASSPLHQTSGRSNIQYF.

V usage is TRBV4-1 and J usage is TRBJ2-1, with TRBD2 identical over 9 bases. The CDR3 length is 20 residues. J was trimmed by 3 bases and V by 0 bases; bases with no gene match: 15. The germline gives CDR1 MGHRA, CDR2 YSYEKL. The CDR3: CASSQDLVSPVAGDYNEQFF. CDR3 sequence (DNA): TGCGCCAGCAGCCAAGATCTTGTTTCCCCGGTAGCGGGAGACTACAATGAGCAGTTCTTC.

The chain employs TRBV4-2 and TRBJ2-3; 8 nucleotides agree with TRBD2. CDR1 and CDR2 from the germline V gene are LGHNA and YNFKEQ. V was clipped by 1 base and J by 2 bases; unmatched bases: 2. The CDR3 is 15 amino acids. This chain's CDR3 is CASSQGREVTDTQYF. The CDR3 DNA reads TGTGCCAGCAGCCAAGGGCGGGAGGTCACAGATACGCAGTATTTT.

The CDR3 is CASSPPPGTKQFF. The CDR3 nucleotides are TGTGCCAGCAGTCCACCTCCCGGGACTAAGCAGTTCTTC. This chain joins TRBV12-3 or TRBV12-4 and TRBJ2-1; 7 nucleotides agree with TRBD2. There are 13 residues in the CDR3. The junction had 9 bases not matched to a gene; V was cut back by 5 bases and J by 11 bases.

This clone was recorded once. V and J are TRBV21-1 and TRBJ2-7; the table calls TRBD2, which could not be checked here. TRBV21-1 is assigned pseudogene status. This CDR3 region has 15 residues. CDR3 sequence reads: CASSTSGRATYEQYF. DNA for the CDR3: TGTGCCAGCAGCACTAGCGGGAGGGCGACCTACGAGCAGTACTTC.

The rearrangement joins TRBV7-9 to TRBJ2-4, with TRBD1 matching 8 bases. Germline V gene sequence: CDR1 SEHNR, CDR2 FQNEAQ (reference sequence). Germline trimming cut 5 bases from V and 8 bases from J; bases unmatched to any gene: 5. The CDR3 runs 13 residues. DNA of the CDR3: TGTGCCAGCAGCGCGACAGGGGTGGACATTCAGTACTTC. Translating gives CASSATGVDIQYF.

J is TRBJ1-6 and V is TRBV19; TRBD1 might be the D (6 bases). The V end was cut by 9 bases, the J end by 7 bases, with 16 bases between. The germline V gene has CDR1 LNHDA and CDR2 SQIVND (reference sequence). The CDR3 spans 14 residues. The CDR3 DNA sequence: TGTGCCAGCAGTCTTCCAGGGGTCAATTCACCCCTCCACTTT. Encoded protein: CASSLPGVNSPLHF.

This clone was counted a single time. CDR3 sequence reads: CATLQGSGNTIYF. CDR3 DNA: TGTGCCACCCTCCAGGGTTCTGGAAACACCATATATTTT. The chain carries TRBV28 and TRBJ1-3; tentative D call: TRBD1 (5 bases). The V and J ends lost 10 bases and 1 base respectively, with 11 bases between them. Germline V CDR1 and CDR2: MDHEN, SYDVKM. The CDR3 is 13 residues long.

This sequence joins TRBV19 and TRBJ1-5; D is unresolved. Trimming cost V 5 bases and J 6 bases, with 14 bases left between them. The germline V gene encodes CDR1 LNHDA and CDR2 SQIVND (reference sequence). The CDR3 spans 14 residues. In DNA form, the CDR3 reads TGTGCCAGTAGTCGCAGGCCTTTGGGTCAGCCCCAGCATTTT. Protein sequence: CASSRRPLGQPQHF.

The rearrangement joins TRBV19 to TRBJ2-5; 7 nucleotides align to TRBD1. Germline CDR1 LNHDA, CDR2 SQIVND (reference sequence). The CDR3 length is 15 residues. V was clipped by 5 bases and J by 5 bases; unmatched bases: 11. The CDR3 sequence is CASSQGVDRSETQYF. CDR3 DNA sequence: TGTGCCAGTAGTCAGGGGGTTGATCGGTCGGAGACCCAGTACTTC.

V usage is TRBV6-5 and J usage is TRBJ1-1; D is unresolved. Trimming removed 6 bases from V and 6 bases from J, with 14 bases in between. This CDR3 comprises 13 residues. Germline V lookup: CDR1 MNHEY, CDR2 SVGAGI. The CDR3 nucleotides read TGTGCCAGCAGGCCTCCCCAGGTCCCTGAAGCTTTCTTT. Translation gives CASRPPQVPEAFF.

The chain links TRBV11-3 to TRBJ1-1; D is undetermined. V lost 5 bases to trimming and J lost 3 bases, with 10 bases between them. Germline lookup yields CDR1 SGHNT and CDR2 YENEEA. This CDR3 is 13 amino acids long. The CDR3 region is CASSHGPYTEAFF. In DNA, the CDR3 is TGTGCCAGCAGCCACGGTCCTTACACTGAAGCTTTCTTT.

The chain links TRBV7-9 to TRBJ1-1, with a weak D call TRBD1 (5 bases). The V end lost 5 bases, the J end lost 1 base, and 20 bases lay between the germline ends. The V gene's germline CDR1 is SEHNR and CDR2 FQNEAQ (reference sequence). The CDR3 is made up of 17 amino acids. The CDR3 loop reads CASSPTTSGRGNTEAFF. In nucleotides, the CDR3 is TGTGCCAGCAGCCCGACAACATCAGGGCGTGGGAACACTGAAGCTTTCTTT. Looking up the rest from reference TRBV7-9 and TRBJ1-1 gives the full variable domain: DTGVSQNPRHKITKRGQNVTFRCDPISEHNRLYWYRQTLGQGPEFLTYFQNEAQLEKSRLLSDRFSAERPKGSFSTLEIQRTEQGDSAMYLCASSPTTSGRGNTEAFFGQGTRLTVV.

There are a few counts of this clone. The chain carries TRBV12-3 or TRBV12-4 and TRBJ1-1; D gene uncertain. V was cut by 6 bases and J by 7 bases, with 15 bases left in between. This CDR3 has 13 residues. The CDR3, as DNA: TGTGCCAGCAGCCCAGACTGGAGGGTTGAAGCTTTCTTT. Translated, it gives CASSPDWRVEAFF.

Remarks on this clone: Other DNA sequences in the same sample also yield this CDR3. The genes are TRBV5-1 and TRBJ2-7; 7 bases agree with TRBD1. This CDR3 comprises 12 residues. CDR1 SGHRS and CDR2 YFSETQ come from the germline V gene. The trim removed 5 bases at V and 5 bases at J, leaving 4 bases unmatched. CDR3 loop: CASRQGRDEQYF. The CDR3 coding sequence is TGCGCCAGCAGACAGGGGCGGGACGAGCAGTACTTC. Full variable domain (rest looked up from reference TRBV5-1 and TRBJ2-7): KAGVTQTPRYLIKTRGQQVTLSCSPISGHRSVSWYQQTPGQGLQFLFEYFSETQRNKGNFPGRFSGRQFSNSRSEMNVSTLELGDSALYLCASRQGRDEQYFGPGTRLTVT.

The chain uses TRBV12-5 and TRBJ2-3; D might be TRBD1 (7 bases). Germline V gives CDR1 LGHNT, CDR2 FRNRAP. Trimming cost V 9 bases and J 4 bases, with 20 bases left between them. The length of the CDR3 is 15 residues. For the CDR3, the DNA is TGTGCTAGCGGGCAGGGGGGAGTTTCTGCAGATACGCAGTATTTT. Amino acids: CASGQGGVSADTQYF.

CDR3 sequence reads: CATQDRGSYNSPLHF. CDR3 nucleotide sequence: TGTGCCACCCAGGACAGGGGCTCCTATAATTCACCCCTCCACTTT. The chain recombines TRBV28 with TRBJ1-6; 9 nucleotides agree with TRBD1. From germline, CDR1 is MDHEN and CDR2 SYDVKM. The CDR3 is 15 residues long. The junction had 4 bases not matched to a gene; V was cut back by 10 bases and J by 0 bases.

This chain uses TRBV19 with TRBJ1-2; D might be TRBD1 (6 bases). Germline CDR1 LNHDA, CDR2 SQIVND (reference sequence). Trimming left V 1 base short and J 6 bases short, with 15 bases between. This CDR3 contains 15 residues. The CDR3, as DNA: TGTGCCAGTAGTATAGGGACAGAAGGGTTCCATGGCTACACCTTC. It yields the protein CASSIGTEGFHGYTF.

The V gene is TRBV2, the J gene TRBJ1-1, with TRBD1 as a possible D gene (6 bases). Between the trimmed V and J ends, which lost 6 bases and 6 bases, there was a span of 17 bases. The CDR3 consists of 14 residues. The germline V gene has CDR1 SNHLY and CDR2 FYNNEI. The DNA of the CDR3 is TGTGCCAGCAGCCGTCAGGGGAGGGTCGCTGAAGCTTTCTTT. Translating gives CASSRQGRVAEAFF.

The chain links TRBV19 to TRBJ1-3; D might be TRBD1 (5 bases). The CDR3 consists of 16 residues. CDR1 is LNHDA and CDR2 is SQIVND in the germline V gene (reference sequence). V was trimmed by 3 bases and J by 0 bases, leaving 12 bases between them. The CDR3 is CASSINAQVSGNTIYF. Written as DNA, the CDR3 is TGTGCCAGTAGTATTAACGCACAGGTCTCTGGAAACACCATATATTTT. Looking up the rest from reference TRBV19 and TRBJ1-3 gives the full variable domain: DGGITQSPKYLFRKEGQNVTLSCEQNLNHDAMYWYRQDPGQGLRLIYYSQIVNDFQKGDIAEGYSVSREKKESFPLTVTSAQKNPTAFYLCASSINAQVSGNTIYFGEGSWLTVV.

This chain uses TRBV24-1 with TRBJ2-7, with D hard to call. CDR1 is KGHDR and CDR2 is SFDVKD in the germline V gene. V was shortened by 3 bases and J by 3 bases, with 8 bases between the two germline ends. The CDR3 extends over 13 amino acids. CDR3 coding DNA: TGTGCCACCAGTGATCCCAACATCTACGAGCAGTACTTC. It encodes CATSDPNIYEQYF.

The chain links TRBV5-1 to TRBJ2-5; D remains ambiguous. CDR1 SGHRS and CDR2 YFSETQ come from the germline V gene. CDR3 length: 13 amino acids. Deletions cut 6 bases from V and 4 bases from J, with 13 bases between. The CDR3 DNA reads as TGCGCCAGCACGGATCCTGGCGGAGAGACCCAGTACTTC. Protein sequence: CASTDPGGETQYF.